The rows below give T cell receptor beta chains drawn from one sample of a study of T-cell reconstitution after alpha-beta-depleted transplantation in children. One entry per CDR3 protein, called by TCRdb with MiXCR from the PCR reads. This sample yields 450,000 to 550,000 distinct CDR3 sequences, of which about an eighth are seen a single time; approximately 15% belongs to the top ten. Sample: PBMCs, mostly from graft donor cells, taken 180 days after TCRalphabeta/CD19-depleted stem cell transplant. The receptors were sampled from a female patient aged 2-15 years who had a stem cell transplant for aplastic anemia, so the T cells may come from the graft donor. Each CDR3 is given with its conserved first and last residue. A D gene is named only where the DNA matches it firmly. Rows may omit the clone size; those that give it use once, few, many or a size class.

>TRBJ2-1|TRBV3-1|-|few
TGTGCCAGCAGCCAAGCGGCCAATGAGCAGTTCTTC
CASSQAANEQFF
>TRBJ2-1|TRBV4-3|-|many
TGCGCCAGCAGCCAAGGCGGCCTGAGCTCCTACAATGAGCAGTTCTTC
CASSQGGLSSYNEQFF
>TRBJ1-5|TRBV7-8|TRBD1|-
TGTGCCAGCAGCCGGGGGGCAGGGGGCCTCCTGCCCCAGCATTTT
CASSRGAGGLLPQHF
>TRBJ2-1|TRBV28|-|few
TGTGCCAGCAGTTTCGGGGGACTTAACAATGAGCAGTTCTTC
CASSFGGLNNEQFF
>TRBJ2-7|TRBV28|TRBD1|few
TGTGCCAGCAGTTTAACCGGGGGACAGGGGTTCTCCTACGAGCAGTACTTC
CASSLTGGQGFSYEQYF
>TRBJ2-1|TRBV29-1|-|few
TGCAGCGGGGGGGAGCAGGGGAGGACAAGAGGGACCGTTGAGCAGTTCTTC
CSGGEQGRTRGTVEQFF
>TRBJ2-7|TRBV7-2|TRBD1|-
TGTGCCAGCAGCCCCCGGGACAGCTTCTACGAGCAGTACTTC
CASSPRDSFYEQYF
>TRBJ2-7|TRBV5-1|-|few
TGCGCCAGCAGCTCTGGGATGGTTTACGAGCAGTACTTC
CASSSGMVYEQYF
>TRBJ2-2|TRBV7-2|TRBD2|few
TGTGCCAGCAGCTCCAGCGGGAGGACCTACACCGGGGAGCTGTTTTTT
CASSSSGRTYTGELFF
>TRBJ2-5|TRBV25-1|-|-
TGTGCCAGCAGTGATGCGGTCGGAGGGATAGAGACCCAGTACTTC
CASSDAVGGIETQYF
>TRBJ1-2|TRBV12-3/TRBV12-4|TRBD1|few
TGTGCCAGCAGCCGGGACAGTAGGATTGGGGGCTACACCTTC
CASSRDSRIGGYTF
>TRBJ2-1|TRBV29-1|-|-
TGCAGCGTTGATGGGGATGACGGGAGTTGTTTAGACAATGAGCAGTTCTTC
CSVDGDDGSCLDNEQFF
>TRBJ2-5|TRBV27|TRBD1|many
TGTGCCAGCAGTTTATTTGGGACAGGGACCCAAGAGACCCAGTACTTC
CASSLFGTGTQETQYF
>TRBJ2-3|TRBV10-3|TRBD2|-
TGTGCCATCACATCCCGGGTTGAGAGCGGGATTCCTCCGTATTTT
CAITSRVESGIPPYF
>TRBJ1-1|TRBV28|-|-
TGTGCCAGCAGTTTTGGATTTGGGGGCACTGAAGCTTTCTTT
CASSFGFGGTEAFF
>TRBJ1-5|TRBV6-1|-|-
TGTGCCGGGGACCTTCGCTTAGTCCCGCGGCCCCAGCATTTT
CAGDLRLVPRPQHF